This T cell receptor (beta chain) was observed in a study of cytomegalovirus exposure and HLA in healthy donors. Study results and caveats: For most TCR beta V segments, an earlier analysis put the productive rate at about 90% or about 30% of the time.

A multiplex PCR was run with 60 Vbeta primers and 13 Jbeta primers. Data came from immunoSEQ multiplex PCR; TCRdb stores just in-frame clones and leaves some out. Of 100,000 to 150,000 clones listed, 65% to 80% are singletons. Germline V gene lookup returns CDR1 SNHLY and CDR2 FYNNEI. Trimming removed 7 bases at V and 3 bases at J, with 18 bases between. The CDR3 runs to 15 residues. A note on this clone: Its antigen is still unknown.

Material: PBMCs. This clonotype was sampled from a woman under 30 in good health and CMV-seronegative. The chain joins TRBV2 to TRBJ1-1; D perhaps matches TRBD1 (6 bases). The CDR3 spells CASIPAGGVDTEAFF. The DNA for the CDR3 is TGTGCCAGCATTCCGGCGGGGGGCGTGGACACTGAAGCTTTCTTT.